These 5 T cell receptor beta chains originate from one sample sequenced in a study of blood T cell repertoires in COVID-19. Assay: immunoSEQ multiplex PCR; the TCRdb copy retains only in-frame clones and omits some. Among approximately 270,000 clones listed, around 90% were seen once. What was sequenced was PBMCs or T cells enriched from blood (not recorded which). The receptors were sampled from a woman younger than 45 with acute COVID-19.

The rearrangement links TRBV18 to TRBJ1-3, with 7 bases matching TRBD1. Per germline, CDR1 KGHSH and CDR2 LQKENI. V was pared by 2 bases and J by 0 bases, with 7 bases of the junction left unmatched. CDR3 length equals 17 residues. The CDR3 spells CASSPWDSRNSGNTIYF. Here the CDR3 DNA reads TGTGCCAGCTCACCATGGGACAGCCGGAACTCTGGAAACACCATATATTTT. The full variable domain, completed using reference TRBV18 and TRBJ1-3, is NAGVMQNPRHLVRRRGQEARLRCSPMKGHSHVYWYRQLPEEGLKFMVYLQKENIIDESGMPKERFSAEFPKEGPSILRIQQVVRGDSAAYFCASSPWDSRNSGNTIYFGEGSWLTVV.

This sequence joins TRBV20-1 and TRBJ2-5; TRBD2 is a possible D gene (6 bases). Germline CDR1 DFQATT, CDR2 SNEGSKA (reference sequence). Trimming took off 3 bases at V and 1 base at J, with 15 bases between the two ends. The CDR3 is 15 amino acids. The CDR3 here is CSASRSRTIQETQYF. In nucleotides, the CDR3 is TGCAGTGCTAGTCGTAGCCGGACTATCCAAGAGACCCAGTACTTC.

The V call is TRBV11-2, the J call TRBJ2-1; 7 bases align to TRBD1. The germline V gene encodes CDR1 SGHAT and CDR2 FQNNGV. The CDR3 has 14 residues. V shed 5 bases and J 4 bases; nucleotides not matched to a gene: 5. This chain's CDR3 is CASSLGGDYNEQFF. CDR3 in DNA: TGTGCCAGCAGCCTAGGGGGCGATTACAATGAGCAGTTCTTC.

The chain couples TRBV4-2 to TRBJ2-7; 12 nucleotides line up with TRBD2. The CDR3 is 17 amino acids. Unmatched junction bases numbered 8, after V lost 0 bases and J lost 5 bases. Germline assignment: CDR1 LGHNA and CDR2 YNFKEQ. CDR3 in DNA: TGTGCCAGCAGCCAAGACGCGCTAGCGGGAGGGTCCGACGAGCAGTACTTC. Its translation is CASSQDALAGGSDEQYF.

The chain employs TRBV4-1 and TRBJ1-5; 7 bases are a match to TRBD1. This CDR3 spans 15 amino acids. Germline CDR1 reads MGHRA; CDR2 reads YSYEKL. Trimming cost V 2 bases and J 9 bases; bases outside gene matches: 10. CDR3 bases: TGCGCCAGCAGCCAAAACGACAGGGCGCTCCGGCCCCAGCATTTT. The encoded protein is CASSQNDRALRPQHF.